This TCR beta chain stems from a study of blood T cell repertoires in COVID-19. Across the study: Sample material is recorded as cDNA or gDNA derived from T cells, B-cell-depleted T cells, or PBMCs.

The protocol was immunoSEQ multiplex PCR, while the TCRdb copy is restricted to in-frame clones and leaves out a portion. The sample comprises 95,000 to 150,000 clones, over 75% of which are singletons, and roughly 11% rests with the top ten. CDR1 is SGHAT, CDR2 FQNNGV, per germline. Deletions cut 3 bases from V and 14 bases from J, with 11 bases between. The CDR3 spans 12 residues. Material for sequencing was peripheral blood. This chain joins TRBV11-2 and TRBJ1-6; D perhaps matches TRBD1 (6 bases). This clonotype originated in a man at least 80 years old with acute or convalescent COVID-19. CDR3 sequence (DNA): TGTGCCAGCAGCTTTGAACAGGGCACCCTCCACTTT. It specifies CASSFEQGTLHF.